The 27 T cell receptor beta chains presented below share a single source sample, sequenced in a study of OX40 agonist ivuxolimab in advanced cancers. Library prep was done by the immunoSEQ multiplex PCR assay. This is the immuneACCESS table as TCRdb keeps it, with only in-frame sequences that have V and J called. A part of the clones is gone; compared with another copy, unresolved V genes explain less than half, and the rest is unexplained. Present in this sample are about 54,000 clones, about 83% of which were seen just once. The leading ten clones occupy more than 1% of the sample. Source: CD4+ or CD8+ T cells sorted from blood, taken in a trial of the OX40 agonist ivuxolimab. The receptors stem from an adult with an advanced solid tumor such as melanoma, head and neck, liver or kidney cancer.

The chain recombines TRBV5-4 with TRBJ1-2, with 9 bases aligning to TRBD1. J was trimmed by 3 bases and V by 4 bases; bases with no gene match: 7. Germline values: CDR1 SGHNT, CDR2 YYREEE (reference sequence). This CDR3 region has 15 residues. This chain's CDR3 is CASSGGTGRYYGYTF. CDR3 DNA: TGTGCCAGCAGCGGGGGGACAGGGAGGTACTATGGCTACACCTTC.

The genes are TRBV11-2 and TRBJ2-5; D gene uncertain. This CDR3 region has 11 residues. Trimming removed 5 bases at V and 2 bases at J, with 3 bases between. The germline V gene encodes CDR1 SGHAT and CDR2 FQNNGV. CDR3 sequence: CASSTQETQYF. The CDR3 DNA reads as TGTGCCAGCAGCACTCAAGAGACCCAGTACTTC.

The chain has TRBV6-6 and TRBJ1-2; tentative D call: TRBD1 (5 bases). The CDR3 length is 15 residues. Germline V gene sequence: CDR1 MNHNY, CDR2 SVGAGI (reference sequence). The ends were cut back, 6 bases at V and 4 bases at J, with 18 bases in the middle. CDR3 DNA sequence: TGTGCCAGCAGCCCCACGCCCCAGGGTCCCTATGGCTACACCTTC. It specifies CASSPTPQGPYGYTF.

This chain joins TRBV5-1 and TRBJ2-7; D may correspond to TRBD1 or TRBD2 (6 bases each). The germline V gene has CDR1 SGHRS and CDR2 YFSETQ. V lost 1 base and J 0 bases, leaving 17 bases between the germline ends. The CDR3 has 17 amino acids. CDR3 region: CASSLTGAGIGSYEQYF. CDR3 nucleotide sequence: TGCGCCAGCAGCTTGACGGGGGCGGGGATCGGCTCCTACGAGCAGTACTTC.

The rearrangement links TRBV23-1 to TRBJ1-5; D might be TRBD1 (6 bases). TRBV23-1 is an ORF, with its function uncertain. CDR3 size: 14 residues. The V gene lost 7 bases and the J gene lost 5 bases, with 15 bases spanning the gap. CDR3 bases: TGCGCCAGCAACCCGATAGGGGGGCATCAGCCCCAGCATTTT. Amino acid sequence: CASNPIGGHQPQHF.

The genes are TRBV2 and TRBJ1-2; D call uncertain. The CDR3 has 11 amino acids. Trimming shortened V by 4 bases and J by 8 bases, and 8 bases separated the two germline ends. Germline V gives CDR1 SNHLY, CDR2 FYNNEI. The CDR3, as DNA: TGTGCCAGCAGTGGAGGAGGAGGCTACACCTTC. It specifies CASSGGGGYTF.

The chain links TRBV6-6 to TRBJ2-5; D is perhaps TRBD2 (6 bases). Germline CDR1 MNHNY, CDR2 SVGAGI (reference sequence). V dropped 2 bases and J dropped 4 bases, with 11 bases sitting between them. This CDR3 spans 14 amino acids. As DNA, the CDR3 is TGTGCCAGCAGTTACGGTCAGGGAGGAGAGACCCAGTACTTC. Encoded protein: CASSYGQGGETQYF.

This chain connects TRBV19 to TRBJ2-3; TRBD2 is a possible D gene (5 bases). The germline gives CDR1 LNHDA, CDR2 SQIVND (reference sequence). The V and J ends lost 3 bases and 0 bases respectively, with 10 bases between them. The CDR3 sequence is 15 residues long. CDR3 residues: CASSMSGLSTDTQYF. As DNA, the CDR3 is TGTGCCAGTAGTATGTCCGGACTTAGCACAGATACGCAGTATTTT. Together with reference TRBV19 and TRBJ2-3, the CDR3 gives the full variable domain: DGGITQSPKYLFRKEGQNVTLSCEQNLNHDAMYWYRQDPGQGLRLIYYSQIVNDFQKGDIAEGYSVSREKKESFPLTVTSAQKNPTAFYLCASSMSGLSTDTQYFGPGTRLTVL.

The chain joins TRBV18 to TRBJ2-3, with D perhaps matching TRBD2 (5 bases). Germline CDR1 reads KGHSH; CDR2 reads LQKENI. The CDR3 has 16 amino acids. The V end lost 3 bases, the J end lost 1 base, and 14 bases lay between the germline ends. The CDR3 is CASSPLRGLGTDTQYF. The CDR3 nucleotides read TGTGCCAGCTCACCCCTCCGGGGATTAGGCACAGATACGCAGTATTTT.

The genes are TRBV30 and TRBJ1-6; 8 bases are shared with TRBD1. Germline CDR1 reads GTSNPN; CDR2 reads SVGIG (reference sequence). This CDR3 has 14 residues. V trimming: 2 bases; J trimming: 8 bases; junction bases outside the gene matches: 5. This CDR3 reads CAWSRTGSYSPLHF. Written as DNA, the CDR3 is TGTGCCTGGAGTCGGACAGGGTCGTATTCACCCCTCCACTTT.

This clone was detected once. The chain employs TRBV30 and TRBJ2-3; D unclear. CDR1 and CDR2 from the germline V gene are GTSNPN and SVGIG (reference sequence). The CDR3 runs to 13 residues. The V end was cut by 4 bases, the J end by 2 bases, with 10 bases between. The chain's CDR3 is CAWKALLTDTQYF. CDR3 sequence (DNA): TGTGCCTGGAAGGCCCTACTCACAGATACGCAGTATTTT.

The CDR3 sequence is CASSSDRKKETQYF. DNA of the CDR3: TGTGCCAGCAGCTCGGACAGGAAAAAAGAGACCCAGTACTTC. V gene TRBV11-3 combines with J gene TRBJ2-5, with 7 bases identical to TRBD1. The CDR3 has 14 residues. With V trimmed by 4 bases and J by 3 bases, 5 bases remained unmatched. The germline V gene encodes CDR1 SGHNT and CDR2 YENEEA.

This rearrangement joins TRBV6-5 to TRBJ2-7; 10 bases align to TRBD2. The length of the CDR3 is 16 residues. Germline CDR1 reads MNHEY; CDR2 reads SVGAGI. Germline trimming cut 0 bases from V and 3 bases from J; bases unmatched to any gene: 5. Here the CDR3 DNA reads TGTGCCAGCAGTTACTCCCCTAGCGGGAGTTACTACGAGCAGTACTTC. Amino acids: CASSYSPSGSYYEQYF.

The chain recombines TRBV6-6 with TRBJ2-3; 9 bases fit TRBD2. Trimming cost V 6 bases and J 2 bases; bases outside gene matches: 3. Germline CDR1 reads MNHNY; CDR2 reads SVGAGI (reference sequence). This CDR3 has 14 amino acids. DNA of the CDR3: TGTGCCAGCAGAGTAGCGGGAGACACAGATACGCAGTATTTT. Translating it yields CASRVAGDTDTQYF.

CDR3 protein: CASTLKGGSSGNTIYF. The CDR3, as DNA: TGTGCCAGCACCCTGAAGGGGGGAAGCTCTGGAAACACCATATATTTT. The V call is TRBV6-6, the J call TRBJ1-3; D is possibly TRBD1 (6 bases). The CDR3 has 16 residues. Germline-derived CDR1 and CDR2 are MNHNY and SVGAGI (reference sequence). V lost 7 bases and J lost 0, with 16 bases in between.

The V and J genes are TRBV19 and TRBJ1-4; 8 bases line up with TRBD1. CDR3 length: 15 residues. Trimming took 5 bases from V and 4 from J; bases not matched to a gene: 6. CDR1 LNHDA and CDR2 SQIVND come from the germline V gene (reference sequence). DNA for the CDR3: TGTGCCAGTAGTCCTAGGACAGGGTTTAATGAAAAACTGTTTTTT. This gives the protein CASSPRTGFNEKLFF.

The rearrangement uses TRBV9 and TRBJ2-1; D not resolved. Germline-derived CDR1 and CDR2 are SGDLS and YYNGEE. Trimming left V 0 bases short and J 5 bases short, with 9 bases between. The CDR3 is 14 amino acids. DNA of the CDR3: TGTGCCAGCAGCGTAGAATCCTCACACAATGAGCAGTTCTTC. Translating it yields CASSVESSHNEQFF.

This sequence joins TRBV2 and TRBJ2-3; D is unresolved. V was cut by 6 bases and J by 4 bases, with 11 bases left in between. From germline, CDR1 is SNHLY and CDR2 FYNNEI. CDR3 length: 13 amino acids. For the CDR3, the DNA is TGTGCCAGCAGCCCCGGTGGGTCAGATACGCAGTATTTT. Translated: CASSPGGSDTQYF.

This clone has just one count. V usage is TRBV9 and J usage is TRBJ2-1; TRBD2 aligns across 7 bases. The CDR3 consists of 17 residues. The V gene's germline CDR1 is SGDLS and CDR2 YYNGEE. The V gene end was trimmed by 4 bases and the J gene end by 2 bases; junction bases not matched to a gene: 12. This CDR3 is CASSSTGGVNPYNEQFF. The CDR3, as DNA: TGTGCCAGCAGCTCTACTGGGGGGGTTAACCCCTACAATGAGCAGTTCTTC.

A note on this clone: Other DNA sequences in this sample translate to the same CDR3. V usage is TRBV10-3 and J usage is TRBJ2-7, with TRBD2 matching over 10 bases. V was pared by 6 bases and J by 4 bases, with 6 bases of the junction left unmatched. In germline, CDR1 is ENHRY, CDR2 SYGVKD. This CDR3 has 14 amino acids. Here the CDR3 DNA reads TGTGCCATCAGGACTAGCGGGCAGGGGTACGAGCAGTACTTC. The encoded protein is CAIRTSGQGYEQYF.

The V gene is TRBV7-2, the J gene TRBJ2-1; D is unclear. Germline CDR1 SGHTA, CDR2 FQGNSA. V was pared by 4 bases and J by 6 bases, with 10 bases between. The CDR3 runs to 13 residues. The CDR3 is CASSSAGLNEQFF. DNA for the CDR3: TGTGCCAGCAGCTCCGCCGGCCTCAATGAGCAGTTCTTC.

The rearrangement joins TRBV7-2 to TRBJ2-5, with unresolved D. The CDR3 runs 14 residues. Germline CDR1 is SGHTA and CDR2 is FQGNSA. V was shortened by 5 bases and J by 2 bases, with 12 bases between the two germline ends. The DNA for the CDR3 is TGTGCCAGCAGCCAAAGGACGGAGCAAGAGACCCAGTACTTC. Amino acid sequence: CASSQRTEQETQYF.

The chain employs TRBV19 and TRBJ2-3; 7 nucleotides agree with TRBD1. The CDR3 loop spans 14 amino acids. Germline lookup yields CDR1 LNHDA and CDR2 SQIVND (reference sequence). V was pared by 5 bases and J by 4 bases, with 6 bases of the junction left unmatched. CDR3 in DNA: TGTGCCAGTAGTTATGACAGGGTGGCAGATACGCAGTATTTT. Translating gives CASSYDRVADTQYF. The variable domain in full, completed from reference TRBV19 and TRBJ2-3, reads DGGITQSPKYLFRKEGQNVTLSCEQNLNHDAMYWYRQDPGQGLRLIYYSQIVNDFQKGDIAEGYSVSREKKESFPLTVTSAQKNPTAFYLCASSYDRVADTQYFGPGTRLTVL.

The gene calls are TRBV7-9 and TRBJ2-1; 7 bases line up with TRBD2. There are 16 residues in the CDR3. V lost 6 bases to trimming and J lost 8 bases; unmatched junction nucleotides: 16. The germline V gene encodes CDR1 SEHNR and CDR2 FQNEAQ (reference sequence). The CDR3 bases are TGTGCCAGCAGACGCCCCCCCCGACTAGCTGTGGATGAGCAGTTCTTC. The encoded protein is CASRRPPRLAVDEQFF.

The V and J genes are TRBV11-2 and TRBJ1-2; maybe TRBD1 (5 bases). Germline V lookup: CDR1 SGHAT, CDR2 FQNNGV. This CDR3 region has 18 residues. The V gene lost 4 bases and the J gene lost 2 bases, with 23 bases spanning the gap. The CDR3 loop reads CASSSLKSTGYRNYGYTF. The CDR3 DNA reads TGTGCCAGCAGCTCCTTAAAGTCAACAGGATATCGAAACTATGGCTACACCTTC.

The chain couples TRBV5-1 to TRBJ1-2, with 7 bases fitting TRBD1. The CDR3 covers 15 residues. With V trimmed by 0 bases and J by 5 bases, 7 bases remained unmatched. The V gene's germline CDR1 is SGHRS and CDR2 YFSETQ. CDR3 sequence reads: CASSLEGRGAYGYTF. The CDR3 coding sequence is TGCGCCAGCAGCTTGGAAGGCAGGGGGGCTTATGGCTACACCTTC.

This chain uses TRBV29-1 with TRBJ1-2; D not resolved. The germline V gene has CDR1 SQVTM and CDR2 ANQGSEA. The CDR3 covers 12 residues. Trimming stripped 7 bases from V and 4 bases from J, with 13 bases between. The CDR3: CSAKDATYGYTF. The CDR3 DNA reads TGCAGCGCCAAAGATGCCACCTATGGCTACACCTTC. The full variable domain, completed using reference TRBV29-1 and TRBJ1-2, is SAVISQKPSRDICQRGTSLTIQCQVDSQVTMMFWYRQQPGQSLTLIATANQGSEATYESGFVIDKFPISRPNLTFSTLTVSNMSPEDSSIYLCSAKDATYGYTFGSGTRLTVV.